Below, 9 T cell receptor beta chains from the same sample are listed, as sequenced in a study of cytomegalovirus exposure and HLA in healthy donors (dated by TCRdb to 2016 to 2017). Library prep was done by the immunoSEQ multiplex PCR assay. In TCRdb, the immuneACCESS table is reduced to in-frame sequences with V and J assigned. These tables do not hold every clone; where another copy was compared, an unresolved V gene accounts for under half, and the others remain unexplained. For this sample the table gives approximately 240,000 clones, of which over 80% were detected only once. Around 1% of the sample belongs to the ten largest clones. The sequenced sample consisted of PBMCs. These receptors all stem from a young woman in good health and CMV-seronegative.

The sample holds a few counts of this clone. V gene TRBV19 combines with J gene TRBJ1-1; tentatively, D is TRBD1 (6 bases). CDR1 and CDR2 from the germline V gene are LNHDA and SQIVND (reference sequence). The CDR3 length is 15 residues. CDR3 coding DNA: TGTGAGTCCCACTCACTACAGGGAGTGAACACTGAAGCTTTCTTT. Residues: CESHSLQGVNTEAFF.

This clone was seen only a few times. The chain uses TRBV5-1 and TRBJ2-7; 10 bases fit TRBD2. The CDR3 consists of 16 residues. The V segment lost 0 bases and the J segment 2 bases; nucleotides outside the gene matches: 5. In germline, CDR1 is SGHRS, CDR2 YFSETQ. The CDR3 DNA follows: TGCGCCAGCAGCTTGGCCCTCACTAGCGGGGCCTACGAGCAGTACTTC. Translation gives CASSLALTSGAYEQYF.

The V gene is TRBV30, the J gene TRBJ1-1; 7 bases fit TRBD1. Germline assignment: CDR1 GTSNPN and CDR2 SVGIG (reference sequence). This CDR3 is 15 amino acids long. Trimming took 2 bases from V and 1 from J; bases not matched to a gene: 7. This CDR3 is CAWSHEGQKNTEAFF. CDR3 nucleotide sequence: TGTGCCTGGAGTCACGAGGGACAGAAGAACACTGAAGCTTTCTTT.

The CDR3: CASSRTGGSYGYTF. For the CDR3, the DNA is TGTGCCAGCAGCCGTACGGGGGGAAGCTATGGCTACACCTTC. J is TRBJ1-2 and V is TRBV5-5; possible D gene TRBD1, 5 bases. V was pared by 4 bases and J by 4 bases, with 14 bases between. This CDR3 spans 14 amino acids. Germline V gene data show CDR1 as SGHKS and CDR2 as YYEKEE (reference sequence).

The chain links TRBV7-9 to TRBJ1-1; D gene ambiguous. CDR3 length: 14 amino acids. The germline V gene has CDR1 SEHNR and CDR2 FQNEAQ (reference sequence). Deletions cut 3 bases from V and 0 bases from J, with 8 bases between. The CDR3 loop is CASSFEELNTEAFF. The CDR3 DNA is TGTGCCAGCAGCTTTGAGGAGCTGAACACTGAAGCTTTCTTT.

The genes are TRBV11-2 and TRBJ2-2, with D perhaps matching TRBD2 (5 bases). The germline gives CDR1 SGHAT, CDR2 FQNNGV. V lost 5 bases and J 2 bases, leaving 15 bases between the germline ends. This CDR3 is 16 amino acids long. The CDR3 bases are TGTGCCAGCAGCCGACCCAGCGGAAGTAACACCGGGGAGCTGTTTTTT. Protein: CASSRPSGSNTGELFF.

The rearrangement joins TRBV20-1 to TRBJ1-2, with D perhaps TRBD1 (6 bases). V was clipped by 4 bases and J by 10 bases, with 13 bases between them. Germline loops: CDR1 DFQATT, CDR2 SNEGSKA (reference sequence). CDR3 length: 11 residues. The CDR3 DNA sequence: TGCAGTGCTATGGAGACAGGCGACTACACCTTC. As protein: CSAMETGDYTF.

The chain couples TRBV6-1 to TRBJ1-1; 8 bases map to TRBD1. The germline V gene encodes CDR1 MNHNS and CDR2 SASEGT. The CDR3 has 15 amino acids. Germline trimming cut 1 base from V and 0 bases from J; bases unmatched to any gene: 1. This CDR3 reads CASSEGTGMNTEAFF. Written as DNA, the CDR3 is TGTGCCAGCAGTGAAGGGACAGGGATGAACACTGAAGCTTTCTTT.

The V and J genes are TRBV10-3 and TRBJ1-3, with D tentatively TRBD1 (5 bases). Germline loops: CDR1 ENHRY, CDR2 SYGVKD. This CDR3 is 14 amino acids long. V lost 6 bases, J lost 1 base, and 10 bases lay in between. This CDR3 reads CAIRTELSGNTIYF. The DNA of the CDR3 is TGTGCCATCAGGACAGAGCTGTCTGGAAACACCATATATTTT.